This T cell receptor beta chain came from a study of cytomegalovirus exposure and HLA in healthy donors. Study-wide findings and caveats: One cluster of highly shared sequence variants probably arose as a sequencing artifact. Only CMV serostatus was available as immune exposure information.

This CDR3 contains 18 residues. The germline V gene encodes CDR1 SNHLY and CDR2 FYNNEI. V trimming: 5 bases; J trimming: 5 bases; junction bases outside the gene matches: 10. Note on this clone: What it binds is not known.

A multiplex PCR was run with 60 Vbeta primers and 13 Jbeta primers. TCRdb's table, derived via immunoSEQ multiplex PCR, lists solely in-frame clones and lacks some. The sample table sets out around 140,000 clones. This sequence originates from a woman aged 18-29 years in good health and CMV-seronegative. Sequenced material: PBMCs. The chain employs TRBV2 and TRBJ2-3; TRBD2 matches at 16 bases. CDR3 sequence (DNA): TGTGCCAGCAGTCCCGGGACTAGCGGGAGGGGATGGATAGATACGCAGTATTTT. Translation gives CASSPGTSGRGWIDTQYF.